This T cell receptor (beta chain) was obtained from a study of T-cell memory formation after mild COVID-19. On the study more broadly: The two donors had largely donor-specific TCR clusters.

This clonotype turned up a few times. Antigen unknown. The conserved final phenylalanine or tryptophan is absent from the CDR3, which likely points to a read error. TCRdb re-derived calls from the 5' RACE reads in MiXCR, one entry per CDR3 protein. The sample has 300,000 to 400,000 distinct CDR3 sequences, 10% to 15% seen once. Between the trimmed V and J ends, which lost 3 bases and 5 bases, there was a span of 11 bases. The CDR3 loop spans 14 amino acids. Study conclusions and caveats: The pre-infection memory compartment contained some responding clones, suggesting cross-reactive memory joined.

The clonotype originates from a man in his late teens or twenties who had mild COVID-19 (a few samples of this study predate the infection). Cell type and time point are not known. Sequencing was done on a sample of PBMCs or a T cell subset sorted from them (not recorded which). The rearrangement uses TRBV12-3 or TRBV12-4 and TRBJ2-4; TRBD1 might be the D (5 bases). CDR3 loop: CASSLWGPENIQYL. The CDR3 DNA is TGTGCCAGCAGTTTGTGGGGCCCAGAAAACATTCAGTACTTA.